Detailed here is one TCR beta chain. The data are from a study of blood T cell repertoires in COVID-19. TCRdb's copy holds only in-frame clones and misses some; the assay was immunoSEQ multiplex PCR. The sample carries 150,000 to 200,000 clones, 60% to 80% recorded once. The germline V gene has CDR1 MNHNS and CDR2 SASEGT. V was trimmed by 2 bases and J by 0 bases, leaving 13 bases between them. The CDR3 runs 16 residues. V usage is TRBV6-1 and J usage is TRBJ1-2; tentative D call: TRBD1 (5 bases). The clonotype originates from a woman between 70 and 85 years old with acute or convalescent COVID-19. The specimen was peripheral blood. Here the CDR3 reads CASSESIVGPNYGYTF. In nucleotides, the CDR3 is TGTGCCAGCAGTGAATCCATAGTGGGGCCTAACTATGGCTACACCTTC.